The T cell receptor beta chain under discussion was sequenced for a study of blood T cells in healthy people across ages. CDR1 is SGDLS, CDR2 YYNGEE, per germline. The junction had 5 bases not matched to a gene; V was cut back by 1 base and J by 5 bases. CDR3 size: 15 residues. PCR was performed a second time for about 7 to 12 cycles using a sample-barcoded 5' primer and a J-beta primer mix. Every sample gave at least 3 million paired-end reads containing CDR3. TCRdb recomputed calls from the 5' RACE reads with MiXCR, one row per CDR3 protein. The sample includes 800,000 or so distinct CDR3 sequences, around 62% of them seen just once. Every sample yielded at least 6.5 million isolated PBMCs. In regard to this clonotype: Its specificity is unknown.

Study-level results: Researchers judged that diversity estimates from one million T cells fell short of true values. Naive T cell percentage strongly correlated with TCR beta diversity.

The chain recombines TRBV9 with TRBJ2-1; 8 nucleotides align to TRBD1. The receptor comes from a man aged 25-45 years in good health. Specimen: blood. The CDR3: CASSVKQGDHNEQFF. The CDR3 coding sequence is TGTGCCAGCAGCGTAAAACAGGGGGACCACAATGAGCAGTTCTTC.